A single sample gave rise to the 12 T cell receptor beta chains below, sequenced in a study of blood T cells in healthy people across ages. The use of a sample-barcoded 5' primer and a J-beta primer mix characterized a second PCR of about 7 to 12 cycles. Each CDR3 protein gets one entry after TCRdb re-called the 5' RACE reads with MiXCR. The table lists 1.5 million to 2 million distinct CDR3 sequences, around 48% of them singletons. The specimen was blood. These receptor sequences come from a middle-aged woman in good health.

The rearrangement links TRBV5-1 to TRBJ1-6, with 8 bases fitting TRBD1. In germline, CDR1 is SGHRS, CDR2 YFSETQ. This CDR3 has 14 amino acids. V was clipped by 6 bases and J by 6 bases; unmatched bases: 5. This CDR3 reads CASTGTGFNSPLHF. The CDR3 DNA sequence: TGCGCCAGCACCGGGACAGGTTTTAATTCACCCCTCCACTTT.

This clonotype was found a few times. CDR3 region: CASSQDLGGPQHF. CDR3 DNA sequence: TGTGCCAGCAGCCAAGATCTAGGGGGCCCCCAGCATTTT. The chain employs TRBV3-1 and TRBJ1-5; 7 positions agree with TRBD1. Germline loops: CDR1 LGHDT, CDR2 YNNKEL (reference sequence). V was pared by 0 bases and J by 10 bases, with 3 bases of the junction left unmatched. CDR3 length equals 13 residues. Variable domain in full (rest from reference TRBV3-1 and TRBJ1-5): DTAVSQTPKYLVTQMGNDKSIKCEQNLGHDTMYWYKQDSKKFLKIMFSYNNKELIINETVPNRFSPKSPDKAHLNLHINSLELGDSAVYFCASSQDLGGPQHFGDGTRLSIL.

This chain links TRBV5-1 with TRBJ2-3; TRBD1 might be the D (6 bases). There are 13 residues in the CDR3. V lost 4 bases and J lost 14, with 20 bases in between. CDR1 SGHRS and CDR2 YFSETQ come from the germline V gene. The CDR3 DNA reads TGCGCCAGCAGCGCTGGGGCCCGTCTACAGGGGTATTTT. It translates to CASSAGARLQGYF.

The chain joins TRBV7-9 to TRBJ2-4, with a tentative D call TRBD1 (6 bases). The last part of the DNA fits TRBJ2-7 better; the J call may be wrong. The CDR3 extends over 14 amino acids. Germline V CDR1 and CDR2: SEHNR, FQNEAQ (reference sequence). The chain's CDR3 is CASESGTYEYEQYF. Here the CDR3 DNA reads TGTGCCAGCGAATCCGGGACATATGAATACGAGCAGTACTTC.

The chain joins TRBV7-2 to TRBJ2-4, with D possibly TRBD2 on 6 matching bases. The end of the DNA fits TRBJ2-7 better, so the J call may be wrong. CDR1 SGHTA and CDR2 FQGNSA come from the germline V gene. This CDR3 contains 14 residues. CDR3 sequence reads: CASSLAGRHDEQYF. CDR3 nucleotide sequence: TGTGCCAGCAGCTTAGCAGGGAGGCACGACGAGCAGTACTTC.

Turning to this clonotype: Its ends do not fully match the called genes, so a read error is possible. V usage is TRBV29-1 and J usage is TRBJ1-1; D is ambiguous. Germline values: CDR1 SQVTM, CDR2 ANQGSEA. This CDR3 is built from 16 residues. For the CDR3, the DNA is TGCAGCGGTGAATGGAAAAACAGTGATATGAACACTGAAGCTTTCTTT. This encodes CSGEWKNSDMNTEAFF.

In this sample, this clonotype turned up a few times. This chain connects TRBV9 to TRBJ2-5; 7 bases align to TRBD1. Germline V gives CDR1 SGDLS, CDR2 YYNGEE. With 0 bases clipped from V and 8 bases from J, the junction kept 13 bases outside the gene matches. The length of the CDR3 is 16 residues. The CDR3 reads CASSVEQGPGPGTQYF. In nucleotides, the CDR3 is TGTGCCAGCAGCGTAGAACAGGGGCCAGGGCCCGGCACCCAGTACTTC.

This clonotype came up a few times. The chain carries TRBV7-2 and TRBJ1-4; D might be TRBD1 (5 bases). In germline, CDR1 is SGHTA, CDR2 FQGNSA. There are 15 residues in the CDR3. V lost 2 bases to trimming and J lost 0 bases, with 7 bases between them. This CDR3 reads CASSLKGPTNEKLFF. In DNA, the CDR3 is TGTGCCAGCAGCTTAAAGGGACCAACTAATGAAAAACTGTTTTTT. Together with reference TRBV7-2 and TRBJ1-4, the CDR3 gives the full variable domain: GAGVSQSPSNKVTEKGKDVELRCDPISGHTALYWYRQSLGQGLEFLIYFQGNSAPDKSGLPSDRFSAERTGGSVSTLTIQRTQQEDSAVYLCASSLKGPTNEKLFFGSGTQLSVL.

The chain couples TRBV5-1 to TRBJ2-4; 8 bases match TRBD1. The end of the DNA aligns better with TRBJ2-5, so the J call may be wrong. The CDR3 runs 17 residues. The germline gives CDR1 SGHRS, CDR2 YFSETQ. CDR3 in DNA: TGCGCCAGCAGCTTGGCTACCGGGACAGGAGCACGAGAGACCCAGTACTTC. Translation: CASSLATGTGARETQYF.

The table lists this clonotype with a few counts. The chain uses TRBV12-3 or TRBV12-4 and TRBJ2-4; maybe TRBD1 (6 bases). The CDR3 is 17 amino acids. V was pared by 2 bases and J by 0 bases, with 14 bases between. CDR3 bases: TGTGCCAGCAGTTTAAGCCAGGGGAATCTAGCCAAAAACATTCAGTACTTC. Its translation is CASSLSQGNLAKNIQYF.

In this sample, this clonotype turned up once. The chain combines TRBV10-1 with TRBJ2-7; D is perhaps TRBD1 (6 bases). This CDR3 has 15 amino acids. Germline loops: CDR1 WNHNN, CDR2 SYGVQD (reference sequence). V was trimmed by 2 bases and J by 6 bases, leaving 17 bases between them. DNA of the CDR3: TGCGCCAGCAGTGAGACTCTACAGGGTTTGGGCGAGCAGTACTTC. Translated, it gives CASSETLQGLGEQYF.

The chain carries TRBV6-2 or TRBV6-3 and TRBJ2-4; no reliable D call. Trimming cost V 0 bases and J 1 base, with 13 bases left between them. The V gene's germline CDR1 is MNHEY and CDR2 SVGEGT. This CDR3 region has 17 residues. Here the CDR3 DNA reads TGTGCCAGCAGTTACTCGGTCGTCAATTCGGCCAAAAACATTCAGTACTTC. Its protein is CASSYSVVNSAKNIQYF.